The entry below describes one T cell receptor (beta chain). Its antigen is as yet unknown. Profiled with immunoSEQ multiplex PCR; TCRdb holds only in-frame clones, not every one. Seen here are roughly 58,000 clones, 80% to 90% observed once, and the top ten hold 5% to 6.5%. V dropped 5 bases and J dropped 4 bases, with 30 bases sitting between them. Germline V gene data show CDR1 as LGHDT and CDR2 as YNNKEL (reference sequence). The CDR3 extends over 20 amino acids. The entry originates in a study of T cell responses to AZD1222 COVID-19 vaccine. Whole-study results and caveats: Donors were mostly white British, more females; clonal diversity possibly underestimated. Baseline serostatus was positive in only six AZD1222 recipients. Repertoires in all cases were sampled only once the peak T cell response had passed. Vaccine-related CD4 TCRs covered spike, predominating at 160-218 and 743-854.

The chain uses TRBV3-1 (or the pseudogene TRBV3-2) and TRBJ2-1, with D possibly matching TRBD2 (6 bases). The clonotype originates from an adult who received the AZD1222 COVID-19 vaccine. The sample consisted of peripheral blood, taken 28 days after the second AZD1222 dose. The CDR3 loop reads CASSGAYSGFRENGYNEQFF. DNA of the CDR3: TGTGCCAGCAGCGGGGCCTACAGCGGGTTCCGGGAGAACGGTTACAATGAGCAGTTCTTC.